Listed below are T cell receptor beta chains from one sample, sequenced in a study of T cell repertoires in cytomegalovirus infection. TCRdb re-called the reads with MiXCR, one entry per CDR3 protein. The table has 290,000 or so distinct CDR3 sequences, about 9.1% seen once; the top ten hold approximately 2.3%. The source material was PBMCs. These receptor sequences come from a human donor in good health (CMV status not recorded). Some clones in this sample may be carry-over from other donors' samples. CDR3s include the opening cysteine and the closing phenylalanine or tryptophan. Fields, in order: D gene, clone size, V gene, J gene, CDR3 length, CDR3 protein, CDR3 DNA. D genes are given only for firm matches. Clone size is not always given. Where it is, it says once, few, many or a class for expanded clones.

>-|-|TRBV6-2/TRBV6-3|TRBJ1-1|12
CASSYSMREAFF
TGTGCCAGCAGTTACTCGATGCGAGAAGCTTTCTTT
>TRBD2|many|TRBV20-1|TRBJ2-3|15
CSAPGGVSPTDTQYF
TGCAGTGCTCCGGGGGGGGTCTCCCCCACAGATACGCAGTATTTT
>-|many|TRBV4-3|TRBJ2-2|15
CASSQSGFDTGELFF
TGCGCCAGCAGCCAATCAGGGTTCGACACCGGGGAGCTGTTTTTT
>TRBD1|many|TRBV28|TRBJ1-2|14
CASIGTAKLYGYTF
TGTGCCAGCATAGGGACAGCAAAGCTTTATGGCTACACCTTC
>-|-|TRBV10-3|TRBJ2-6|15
CAISESGDGANVLTF
TGTGCCATCAGTGAGTCCGGGGATGGGGCCAACGTCCTGACTTTC
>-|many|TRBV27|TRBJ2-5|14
CASSFTGQRETQYF
TGTGCCAGCAGTTTCACAGGCCAACGAGAGACCCAGTACTTC
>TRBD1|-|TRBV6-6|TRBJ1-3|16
CASSTFRGRPGNTIYF
TGTGCCAGCAGTACTTTCAGGGGGCGACCTGGAAACACCATATATTTT
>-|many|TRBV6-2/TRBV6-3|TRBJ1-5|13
CASSYSRIQPQHF
TGTGCCAGCAGTTACTCGAGGATTCAGCCCCAGCATTTT
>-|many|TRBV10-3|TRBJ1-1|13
CAIRVHGHAEAFF
TGTGCCATCAGAGTTCACGGTCACGCTGAAGCTTTCTTT
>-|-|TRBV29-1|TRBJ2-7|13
CSVRAGKNYEQYF
TGCAGCGTTAGGGCAGGGAAAAACTACGAGCAGTACTTC
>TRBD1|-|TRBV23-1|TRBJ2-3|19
CASSRTPRRGDRESDTQYF
TGCGCCAGCAGTCGCACCCCCCGCCGGGGCGACAGGGAATCAGATACGCAGTATTTT
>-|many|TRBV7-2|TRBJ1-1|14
CASSYRTPNTEAFF
TGTGCCAGCAGCTACCGGACCCCAAACACTGAAGCTTTCTTT
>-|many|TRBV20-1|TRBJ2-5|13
CSARQPGPETQYF
TGCAGTGCTCGCCAACCTGGACCGGAGACCCAGTACTTC
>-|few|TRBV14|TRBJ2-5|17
CASSLTTGFLPTETQYF
TGTGCCAGCAGCCTCACGACTGGGTTCCTACCCACAGAGACCCAGTACTTC
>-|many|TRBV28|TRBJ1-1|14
CASSLPKTNTEAFF
TGTGCCAGCAGTTTACCAAAAACCAACACTGAAGCTTTCTTT
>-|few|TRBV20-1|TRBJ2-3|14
CSASVGGPREAQYF
TGCAGTGCTAGTGTGGGGGGGCCCCGGGAGGCGCAGTATTTT
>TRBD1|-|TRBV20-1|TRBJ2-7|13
CSATSDRDYEQYF
TGCAGTGCAACCTCGGACAGGGACTACGAGCAGTACTTC
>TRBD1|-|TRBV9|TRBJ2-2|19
CASSVFSLGLTGGTGELFF
TGTGCCAGCAGCGTATTCTCCCTGGGCCTTACAGGGGGCACCGGGGAGCTGTTTTTT
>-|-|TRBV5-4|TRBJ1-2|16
CASSFPGRRENYGYTF
TGTGCCAGCAGCTTTCCAGGAAGGAGGGAGAACTATGGCTACACCTTC
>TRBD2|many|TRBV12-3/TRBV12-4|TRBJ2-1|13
CASSLLAGGEQFF
TGTGCCAGCAGTCTCCTAGCGGGGGGGGAGCAGTTCTTC
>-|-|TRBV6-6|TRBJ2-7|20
CASSYTPRGRTDRNSYEQYF
TGTGCCAGCAGTTACACACCCCGGGGGCGAACTGACAGGAACTCCTACGAGCAGTACTTC
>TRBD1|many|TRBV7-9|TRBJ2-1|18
CASSHNPITGGDYNEQFF
TGTGCCAGCAGCCACAATCCAATTACAGGGGGCGATTACAATGAGCAGTTCTTC
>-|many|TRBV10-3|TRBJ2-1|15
CAISDPGHKYNEQFF
TGTGCCATCAGTGATCCGGGACACAAATACAATGAGCAGTTCTTC